Below, 27 T cell receptor beta chains from the same sample are listed, as sequenced in a study of T cell changes during pregnancy in multiple sclerosis. Data came from immunoSEQ multiplex PCR; TCRdb stores just in-frame clones and leaves some out. The sample has about 56,000 clones, 80% to 90% seen once. The specimen comprised CD4+ T cells from peripheral blood mononuclear cells, sampled in the third trimester of pregnancy. These receptors all come from a female donor with multiple sclerosis, enrolled in a pregnancy study.

This chain joins TRBV10-2 and TRBJ1-3; D gene unclear. The CDR3 has 14 residues. Trimming pared 6 bases from V and 5 bases from J, leaving 14 bases between. Germline CDR1 and CDR2: WSHSY and SAAADI. The CDR3: CASRADAARNTIYF. DNA for the CDR3: TGCGCCAGCAGAGCGGATGCGGCTAGAAACACCATATATTTT.

The rearrangement uses TRBV30 and TRBJ1-6; possible D gene TRBD1, 5 bases. Germline CDR1 reads GTSNPN; CDR2 reads SVGIG (reference sequence). The ends were cut back, 2 bases at V and 6 bases at J, with 14 bases in the middle. The CDR3 consists of 15 residues. The CDR3 sequence is CAWSPHDSFNSPLHF. CDR3 bases: TGTGCCTGGAGTCCCCATGACAGCTTTAATTCACCCCTCCACTTT.

The genes are TRBV7-3 and TRBJ1-5; D gene ambiguous. The V end was cut by 5 bases, the J end by 4 bases, with 15 bases between. The CDR3 runs 15 residues. Germline values: CDR1 SGHTA, CDR2 FQGTGA. This chain's CDR3 is CASSAAGGQNQPQHF. CDR3 bases: TGTGCCAGCAGCGCCGCGGGCGGCCAAAATCAGCCCCAGCATTTT.

This sequence joins TRBV6-1 and TRBJ1-2; perhaps TRBD1 as D (6 bases). Germline V gene data show CDR1 as MNHNS and CDR2 as SASEGT. The CDR3 is made up of 15 amino acids. V was shortened by 2 bases and J by 7 bases, with 17 bases between the two germline ends. For the CDR3, the DNA is TGTGCCAGCAGTGAAAGTGCAGGGGCCCCCCCTGGCTACACCTTC. Amino acid sequence: CASSESAGAPPGYTF.

CDR3 sequence (DNA): TGTGCCAGCTCACCAGCCCGTACCATGGGCAACACCATATATTTT. This gives the protein CASSPARTMGNTIYF. The chain uses TRBV18 and TRBJ1-3; no definite D call. With 2 bases removed from V and 7 bases from J, the gap between germline ends came to 15 bases. CDR3 length: 15 residues. Germline V gene sequence: CDR1 KGHSH, CDR2 LQKENI.

The chain recombines TRBV15 with TRBJ1-3; no clear D gene. Trimming took 4 bases from V and 2 from J, leaving 9 bases between them. The CDR3 consists of 14 residues. Germline V CDR1 and CDR2: LNHNV, YYDKDF (reference sequence). CDR3: CATSTRTAGNTIYF. The CDR3 nucleotides read TGTGCCACCAGCACCCGGACTGCTGGAAACACCATATATTTT.

This chain uses TRBV12-5 with TRBJ1-5; 8 bases are shared with TRBD1. V lost 1 base to trimming and J lost 3 bases; unmatched junction nucleotides: 5. Germline V CDR1 and CDR2: LGHNT, FRNRAP. There are 16 residues in the CDR3. The CDR3 loop reads CASGLGDRSANQPQHF. DNA of the CDR3: TGTGCTAGTGGTTTGGGGGACAGGAGCGCCAATCAGCCCCAGCATTTT.

V usage is TRBV6-5 and J usage is TRBJ1-2, with D tentatively TRBD1 (5 bases). The CDR3 consists of 15 residues. V dropped 4 bases and J dropped 3 bases, with 15 bases sitting between them. The germline gives CDR1 MNHEY, CDR2 SVGAGI. DNA of the CDR3: TGTGCCAGCAGTTCGGAGACAGAGAGTCACTATGGCTACACCTTC. Protein: CASSSETESHYGYTF.

The genes are TRBV9 and TRBJ1-1, with a possible D match to TRBD1 (6 bases). Germline lookup yields CDR1 SGDLS and CDR2 YYNGEE. This CDR3 has 14 amino acids. V dropped 3 bases and J dropped 0 bases, with 9 bases sitting between them. The DNA of the CDR3 is TGTGCCAGCAGCGCCCGACAGGTGAACACTGAAGCTTTCTTT. It specifies CASSARQVNTEAFF.

V and J are TRBV27 and TRBJ2-1; 11 bases fit TRBD2. J gave up 8 bases and V 2 bases, and 8 bases lay outside the gene matches. The CDR3 sequence is 16 residues long. The V gene's germline CDR1 is MNHEY and CDR2 SMNVEV (reference sequence). CDR3 sequence: CASSLLGTSGQYEQFF. The CDR3 bases are TGTGCCAGCAGTTTACTCGGGACTAGCGGCCAGTATGAGCAGTTCTTC.

This rearrangement joins TRBV4-3 to TRBJ2-7; D may be TRBD2 (6 bases). CDR3 length: 14 amino acids. Deletions cut 0 bases from V and 3 bases from J, with 9 bases between. The germline gives CDR1 LGHNA, CDR2 YSLEER. The CDR3: CASSQDQGGYEQYF. DNA for the CDR3: TGCGCCAGCAGCCAAGATCAGGGAGGCTACGAGCAGTACTTC.

The CDR3 bases are TGTGCCAGCAGCCCCCGGACTAGCGGGAGGGTAAGGGCAATGGAGACCCAGTACTTC. Its translation is CASSPRTSGRVRAMETQYF. The gene calls are TRBV7-9 and TRBJ2-5, with 15 bases fitting TRBD2. V dropped 5 bases and J dropped 5; count of bases not matched to a gene: 15. This CDR3 region has 19 residues. In germline, CDR1 is SEHNR, CDR2 FQNEAQ (reference sequence).

The chain couples TRBV10-1 to TRBJ2-6, with no clear D. Trimming shortened V by 6 bases and J by 0 bases, and 12 bases separated the two germline ends. The germline V gene encodes CDR1 WNHNN and CDR2 SYGVQD (reference sequence). The CDR3 contains 16 residues. The CDR3 sequence is CASSSLKSSGANVLTF. The CDR3 nucleotides are TGCGCCAGCAGCTCGCTCAAGAGCTCTGGGGCCAACGTCCTGACTTTC.

This sequence joins TRBV6-6 and TRBJ2-2; no firm D call. Looked up from germline, CDR1 is MNHNY and CDR2 is SVGAGI (reference sequence). The CDR3 loop spans 13 amino acids. V shed 4 bases and J shed 4 bases, with 7 bases lying between them. This CDR3 is CASSSHGTGELFF. CDR3 sequence (DNA): TGTGCCAGCAGTTCACATGGCACCGGGGAGCTGTTTTTT.

J is TRBJ1-5 and V is TRBV30; D is ambiguous. The CDR3 is 14 amino acids. Trimming removed 3 bases at V and 7 bases at J, with 16 bases between. Germline V gene data show CDR1 as GTSNPN and CDR2 as SVGIG (reference sequence). This CDR3 is CAWRMEAEGQPQHF. For the CDR3, the DNA is TGTGCCTGGAGAATGGAGGCGGAGGGACAGCCCCAGCATTTT. The entire variable domain, with the rest obtained from reference TRBV30 and TRBJ1-5, is as follows: SQTIHQWPATLVQPVGSPLSLECTVEGTSNPNLYWYRQAAGRGLQLLFYSVGIGQISSEVPQNLSASRPQDRQFILSSKKLLLSDSGFYLCAWRMEAEGQPQHFGDGTRLSIL.

V gene TRBV18 combines with J gene TRBJ2-2; TRBD1 matches at 7 bases. The ends lost 1 base at V and 0 bases at J; junction bases unmatched: 8. Germline CDR1 is KGHSH and CDR2 is LQKENI. The CDR3 extends over 18 amino acids. The CDR3 bases are TGTGCCAGCTCACCACTCGGGACAGTGAACCCGAACACCGGGGAGCTGTTTTTT. As protein: CASSPLGTVNPNTGELFF.

This sequence joins TRBV12-5 and TRBJ1-2; no reliable D call. The V gene's germline CDR1 is LGHNT and CDR2 FRNRAP. V was trimmed by 0 bases and J by 0 bases, leaving 14 bases between them. The CDR3 runs 17 residues. This CDR3 is CASGLVLSERANYGYTF. For the CDR3, the DNA is TGTGCTAGTGGTTTGGTACTGTCGGAGAGAGCTAACTATGGCTACACCTTC.

Comment on this clone: One end of the junction does not line up with germline, which may come from a read error. V usage is TRBV7-3 and J usage is TRBJ2-7, with D perhaps TRBD1 (6 bases). There are 13 residues in the CDR3. Looked up from germline, CDR1 is SGHTA and CDR2 is FQGTGA. The CDR3 region is CASRLQGSHEQYF. In nucleotides, the CDR3 is TGTGCCAGCAGACTACAGGGCTCCCACGAGCAGTACTTC.

This chain links TRBV30 with TRBJ2-3; perhaps TRBD2 as D (6 bases). Germline V gene data show CDR1 as GTSNPN and CDR2 as SVGIG (reference sequence). The CDR3 length is 14 residues. Trimming pared 5 bases from V and 2 bases from J, leaving 14 bases between. The CDR3 region has the DNA TGTGCCTGGGGCAACGGGGGAACCACAGATACGCAGTATTTT. Its protein product is CAWGNGGTTDTQYF.

V usage is TRBV9 and J usage is TRBJ2-1; 8 nucleotides match TRBD2. The germline gives CDR1 SGDLS, CDR2 YYNGEE. V was clipped by 4 bases and J by 10 bases; unmatched bases: 7. The CDR3 contains 13 residues. The CDR3 coding sequence is TGTGCCAGCAGCCCGGGGGGGTCGGGGGAGCAGTTCTTC. Translating it yields CASSPGGSGEQFF.

This clone showed up just a few times. This chain connects TRBV18 to TRBJ1-5; TRBD1 agrees at 9 bases. The CDR3 is 14 amino acids. V dropped 5 bases and J dropped 5; count of bases not matched to a gene: 4. Germline assignment: CDR1 KGHSH and CDR2 LQKENI. This CDR3 reads CASSGTGLDQPQHF. The CDR3 coding sequence is TGTGCCAGCTCAGGGACAGGGCTGGATCAGCCCCAGCATTTT. Together with reference TRBV18 and TRBJ1-5, the CDR3 gives the full variable domain: NAGVMQNPRHLVRRRGQEARLRCSPMKGHSHVYWYRQLPEEGLKFMVYLQKENIIDESGMPKERFSAEFPKEGPSILRIQQVVRGDSAAYFCASSGTGLDQPQHFGDGTRLSIL.

This chain connects TRBV7-9 to TRBJ2-7; maybe TRBD2 (5 bases). V lost 5 bases to trimming and J lost 0 bases, with 14 bases between them. Germline CDR1 is SEHNR and CDR2 is FQNEAQ (reference sequence). The CDR3 covers 15 residues. The DNA of the CDR3 is TGTGCCAGCAGCCCCGGGCGGGTCAGCTCCTACGAGCAGTACTTC. Its protein product is CASSPGRVSSYEQYF.

The chain couples TRBV7-2 to TRBJ2-2; weak D call: TRBD2 (5 bases). V lost 5 bases and J lost 0, with 7 bases in between. Germline assignment: CDR1 SGHTA and CDR2 FQGNSA. The CDR3 runs 14 residues. Here the CDR3 reads CASSREPNTGELFF. The DNA for the CDR3 is TGTGCCAGCAGCAGGGAGCCGAACACCGGGGAGCTGTTTTTT.

This chain uses TRBV7-9 with TRBJ1-4; 8 bases match TRBD1. The V and J ends lost 3 bases and 7 bases, in that order; junction bases with no gene match: 7. The CDR3 loop spans 15 amino acids. Germline V lookup: CDR1 SEHNR, CDR2 FQNEAQ (reference sequence). The CDR3 DNA reads as TGTGCCAGCAGCTTTCGACAGGGGTTTGGTGAAAAACTGTTTTTT. Translation: CASSFRQGFGEKLFF.

The chain combines TRBV11-3 with TRBJ2-3, with a tentative D call TRBD1 (5 bases). The CDR3 is 14 residues long. Germline CDR1 reads SGHNT; CDR2 reads YENEEA. The germline V and J ends were trimmed by 8 bases and 1 base, with 13 bases remaining between them. The CDR3, as DNA: TGTGCCAGCTCAGTGGGGCAAGGCACAGATACGCAGTATTTT. Protein product: CASSVGQGTDTQYF.

CDR3 protein: CASSPEGGSGNQPQHF. The CDR3 DNA reads as TGCGCCAGCAGCCCCGAGGGGGGGTCGGGCAATCAGCCCCAGCATTTT. This rearrangement joins TRBV5-1 to TRBJ1-5; D possibly corresponds to TRBD1 (6 bases). Germline V gives CDR1 SGHRS, CDR2 YFSETQ. V lost 4 bases and J 2 bases, leaving 16 bases between the germline ends. The CDR3 is 16 residues long.

V is TRBV4-3 and J is TRBJ1-2, with D possibly being TRBD1 (5 bases). Trimming stripped 0 bases from V and 4 bases from J, with 15 bases between. There are 16 residues in the CDR3. Germline CDR1 and CDR2: LGHNA and YSLEER. The CDR3, as DNA: TGCGCCAGCAGCCAAGAGGGAACAGGTAAATCCTATGGCTACACCTTC. Encoded protein: CASSQEGTGKSYGYTF.